Below, 24 T cell receptor beta chains from the same sample are listed, as sequenced in a study of T cell responses to AZD1222 COVID-19 vaccine. Sequencing was performed with immunoSEQ multiplex PCR; in TCRdb, only in-frame clones are kept and a portion is missing. The sample records some 150,000 clones, over 75% being singletons. The sample was peripheral blood, taken 28 days after the second AZD1222 dose. All receptors come from an adult who received the AZD1222 COVID-19 vaccine.

The chain carries TRBV13 and TRBJ2-3, with D perhaps TRBD2 (6 bases). Germline V CDR1 and CDR2: PRHDT, FYEKMQ (reference sequence). This CDR3 comprises 19 residues. V was pared by 2 bases and J by 0 bases, with 21 bases between. The CDR3 region has the DNA TGTGCCAGCAGCTTATTAAAGTTGGGGGTCGGGGGTAGCACAGATACGCAGTATTTT. Its translation: CASSLLKLGVGGSTDTQYF.

A few counts support this clone. J is TRBJ2-2 and V is TRBV19, with 8 nucleotides matching TRBD2. This CDR3 comprises 16 residues. With 5 bases clipped from V and 6 bases from J, the junction kept 11 bases outside the gene matches. Germline CDR1 and CDR2: LNHDA and SQIVND (reference sequence). The CDR3 coding sequence is TGTGCCAGTAGTCCCCAAGCGGGAGAAGTAGCCGGGGAGCTGTTTTTT. Its translation is CASSPQAGEVAGELFF.

The chain employs TRBV27 and TRBJ2-1; D is uncertain. The CDR3 totals 13 residues. Deletions cut 5 bases from V and 3 bases from J, with 8 bases between. The V gene's germline CDR1 is MNHEY and CDR2 SMNVEV (reference sequence). The CDR3 bases are TGTGCCAGCAGTGGTAACAACTACAATGAGCAGTTCTTC. Translating gives CASSGNNYNEQFF.

The chain combines TRBV5-1 with TRBJ2-7; TRBD1 matches 9 bases. V dropped 4 bases and J dropped 3; count of bases not matched to a gene: 8. This CDR3 has 15 residues. Germline values: CDR1 SGHRS, CDR2 YFSETQ. Written as DNA, the CDR3 is TGCGCCAGCAGCCCACAGGGGGCTGACTACTACGAGCAGTACTTC. Amino acids: CASSPQGADYYEQYF.

The chain has TRBV5-1 and TRBJ2-5; D might be TRBD1 or TRBD2, each matching 6 bases. Germline V gives CDR1 SGHRS, CDR2 YFSETQ. Trimming shortened V by 0 bases and J by 2 bases, and 8 bases separated the two germline ends. CDR3 length equals 14 residues. The CDR3 nucleotides read TGCGCCAGCAGCTTGGGGGGGGCTCAAGAGACCCAGTACTTC. Its protein product is CASSLGGAQETQYF.

V gene TRBV5-5 combines with J gene TRBJ1-2, with D unclear. The CDR3 covers 15 residues. CDR1 and CDR2 (germline): SGHKS, YYEKEE (reference sequence). With 1 base removed from V and 2 bases from J, the gap between germline ends came to 12 bases. CDR3 nucleotides: TGTGCCAGCAGCTTGTGGCTCGACGGGAACTATGGCTACACCTTC. Amino acids: CASSLWLDGNYGYTF.

The chain employs TRBV23-1 and TRBJ2-7; D remains ambiguous. TRBV23-1 is an ORF, and what it does is uncertain. V was pared by 4 bases and J by 2 bases, with 9 bases between. This CDR3 contains 13 residues. Here the CDR3 reads CASSLSSTYEQYF. In DNA form, the CDR3 reads TGCGCCAGCAGTCTGAGCAGTACCTACGAGCAGTACTTC.

This clone was seen a single time. This chain links TRBV18 with TRBJ1-5; no firm D call. Trimming removed 6 bases at V and 0 bases at J, with 6 bases between. There are 13 residues in the CDR3. CDR1 and CDR2 from the germline V gene are KGHSH and LQKENI. CDR3 sequence: CASSSDSNQPQHF. CDR3 in DNA: TGTGCCAGCTCCAGCGATAGCAATCAGCCCCAGCATTTT.

The chain links TRBV19 to TRBJ2-3; a possible D gene is TRBD1 (5 bases). Trimming shortened V by 3 bases and J by 3 bases, and 13 bases separated the two germline ends. CDR3 length: 15 amino acids. The germline V gene encodes CDR1 LNHDA and CDR2 SQIVND (reference sequence). This chain's CDR3 is CASSIVQGGTDTQYF. CDR3 DNA: TGTGCCAGTAGTATCGTCCAGGGTGGGACAGATACGCAGTATTTT.

The chain employs TRBV5-8 and TRBJ2-3, with D unresolved. Germline-derived CDR1 and CDR2 are SGHTS and YDEGEE. CDR3 length: 15 amino acids. Trimming took off 1 base at V and 2 bases at J, with 11 bases between the two ends. The CDR3 loop is CASSLKGSYTDTQYF. CDR3 nucleotides: TGTGCCAGCAGCTTGAAGGGATCATACACAGATACGCAGTATTTT. Together with reference TRBV5-8 and TRBJ2-3, the CDR3 gives the full variable domain: EAGVTQSPTHLIKTRGQQATLRCSPISGHTSVYWYQQALGLGLQFLLWYDEGEERNRGNFPPRFSGRQFPNYSSELNVNALELEDSALYLCASSLKGSYTDTQYFGPGTRLTVL.

The V call is TRBV7-2, the J call TRBJ2-6; D not resolved. The V end lost 1 base, the J end lost 3 bases, and 7 bases lay between the germline ends. In germline, CDR1 is SGHTA, CDR2 FQGNSA. There are 15 residues in the CDR3. The CDR3 sequence is CASSLVDGGANVLTF. The CDR3 nucleotides are TGTGCCAGCAGCTTAGTCGATGGTGGGGCCAACGTCCTGACTTTC. The complete variable domain, with remaining parts taken from reference TRBV7-2 and TRBJ2-6, reads GAGVSQSPSNKVTEKGKDVELRCDPISGHTALYWYRQSLGQGLEFLIYFQGNSAPDKSGLPSDRFSAERTGGSVSTLTIQRTQQEDSAVYLCASSLVDGGANVLTFGAGSRLTVL.

This chain connects TRBV27 to TRBJ2-2, with 8 bases aligning to TRBD2. The CDR3 consists of 16 residues. Germline lookup yields CDR1 MNHEY and CDR2 SMNVEV (reference sequence). V lost 7 bases to trimming and J lost 4 bases; unmatched junction nucleotides: 11. CDR3 nucleotide sequence: TGTGCCAGCAACCTAGCGGGCAAGGGGCCCACCGGGGAGCTGTTTTTT. Translating it yields CASNLAGKGPTGELFF.

This clone was detected once. The chain links TRBV5-8 to TRBJ2-7; 7 bases fit TRBD2. Germline CDR1 is SGHTS and CDR2 is YDEGEE. V dropped 7 bases and J dropped 6; count of bases not matched to a gene: 7. The CDR3 is 12 amino acids. The CDR3 DNA reads as TGTGCCAGCGGCTGGGGGGGAACCGAGCAGTACTTC. Encoded protein: CASGWGGTEQYF.

The genes are TRBV6-2 or TRBV6-3 and TRBJ2-7; 7 bases agree with TRBD2. V lost 0 bases and J lost 3; bases outside the gene matches: 8. The CDR3 is 16 amino acids. Per the germline V gene, CDR1 is MNHEY and CDR2 is SVGEGT. The CDR3 nucleotides are TGTGCCAGCAGTTACTCAACCCGGGAGGACCGCTACGAGCAGTACTTC. Translated: CASSYSTREDRYEQYF.

The V call is TRBV7-9, the J call TRBJ1-1; D remains ambiguous. This CDR3 has 11 amino acids. Germline V gives CDR1 SEHNR, CDR2 FQNEAQ (reference sequence). Trimming left V 2 bases short and J 8 bases short, with 6 bases between. The CDR3 coding sequence is TGTGCCAGCAGCTTAACCAGAGAAGCTTTCTTT. It codes for CASSLTREAFF.

The chain links TRBV4-1 to TRBJ1-4; tentatively, D is TRBD1 (5 bases). This CDR3 region has 15 residues. Germline values: CDR1 MGHRA, CDR2 YSYEKL. V shed 5 bases and J shed 0 bases, with 10 bases lying between them. CDR3 sequence (DNA): TGCGCCAGCAGCGCCCGACAGACAACTAATGAAAAACTGTTTTTT. Residues: CASSARQTTNEKLFF.

The rearrangement uses TRBV24-1 and TRBJ2-1; TRBD1 is a possible D gene (5 bases). The CDR3 is made up of 13 amino acids. Germline values: CDR1 KGHDR, CDR2 SFDVKD. The V and J ends lost 4 bases and 6 bases respectively, with 9 bases between them. The CDR3 DNA follows: TGTGCCACCAGTGAAAGACAGTTCAATGAGCAGTTCTTC. It codes for CATSERQFNEQFF.

The V gene is TRBV10-3, the J gene TRBJ2-7, with 9 bases lining up with TRBD1. Losses at the gene ends were 0 bases for V and 2 bases for J; bases not matched to a gene: 14. Germline values: CDR1 ENHRY, CDR2 SYGVKD. This CDR3 contains 19 residues. CDR3 in amino acids: CAISESSAPTGTGPYEQYF. CDR3 sequence (DNA): TGTGCCATCAGTGAGTCGTCGGCACCAACCGGGACAGGGCCCTACGAGCAGTACTTC.

Here the CDR3 DNA reads TGCGCCAGCAGCTTAGGACAGGGCAAAGAGACCCAGTACTTC. As protein: CASSLGQGKETQYF. V is TRBV5-1 and J is TRBJ2-5; TRBD1 agrees at 8 bases. The V and J ends lost 2 bases and 3 bases, in that order; junction bases with no gene match: 3. This CDR3 is 14 amino acids long. Germline V gene sequence: CDR1 SGHRS, CDR2 YFSETQ. The full variable domain, rest sourced from reference TRBV5-1 and TRBJ2-5, is KAGVTQTPRYLIKTRGQQVTLSCSPISGHRSVSWYQQTPGQGLQFLFEYFSETQRNKGNFPGRFSGRQFSNSRSEMNVSTLELGDSALYLCASSLGQGKETQYFGPGTRLLVL.

The J gene is TRBJ2-6, the V gene TRBV27; 8 positions agree with TRBD1. The ends lost 6 bases at V and 3 bases at J; junction bases unmatched: 10. The V gene's germline CDR1 is MNHEY and CDR2 SMNVEV (reference sequence). This CDR3 contains 17 residues. CDR3 region: CASRLGQGVIGANVLTF. CDR3 nucleotides: TGTGCCAGCAGGCTCGGACAGGGTGTGATTGGGGCCAACGTCCTGACTTTC. Looking up the rest from reference TRBV27 and TRBJ2-6 gives the full variable domain: EAQVTQNPRYLITVTGKKLTVTCSQNMNHEYMSWYRQDPGLGLRQIYYSMNVEVTDKGDVPEGYKVSRKEKRNFPLILESPSPNQTSLYFCASRLGQGVIGANVLTFGAGSRLTVL.

The chain employs TRBV5-4 and TRBJ2-3; possibly TRBD2 for D (6 bases). Trimming removed 4 bases at V and 5 bases at J, with 14 bases between. The CDR3 is 14 amino acids. Germline V gene data show CDR1 as SGHNT and CDR2 as YYREEE (reference sequence). The CDR3 DNA sequence: TGTGCCAGCAGCGCCGGGAGTGTCGGAGATACGCAGTATTTT. Translation: CASSAGSVGDTQYF.

The DNA for the CDR3 is TGTGCCAGCAGCCAAGAGTTTGGGCAGAAGAACACTGAAGCTTTCTTT. It codes for CASSQEFGQKNTEAFF. This chain joins TRBV4-2 and TRBJ1-1; no definite D call. CDR3 length: 16 residues. Germline V gene sequence: CDR1 LGHNA, CDR2 YNFKEQ. Trimming stripped 0 bases from V and 1 base from J, with 12 bases between.

The rearrangement joins TRBV6-5 to TRBJ1-1; no reliable D call. This CDR3 spans 15 amino acids. V lost 2 bases and J 1 base, leaving 11 bases between the germline ends. Germline-derived CDR1 and CDR2 are MNHEY and SVGAGI. CDR3 residues: CASSYGRAGNTEAFF. Here the CDR3 DNA reads TGTGCCAGCAGTTACGGTCGGGCGGGGAACACTGAAGCTTTCTTT.

The chain joins TRBV13 to TRBJ1-1; D unclear. CDR3 length equals 14 residues. Germline values: CDR1 PRHDT, CDR2 FYEKMQ (reference sequence). V lost 6 bases to trimming and J lost 4 bases, with 15 bases between them. The CDR3 here is CASRALGPSTEAFF. The CDR3, as DNA: TGTGCCAGCAGGGCTCTAGGGCCAAGCACTGAAGCTTTCTTT.